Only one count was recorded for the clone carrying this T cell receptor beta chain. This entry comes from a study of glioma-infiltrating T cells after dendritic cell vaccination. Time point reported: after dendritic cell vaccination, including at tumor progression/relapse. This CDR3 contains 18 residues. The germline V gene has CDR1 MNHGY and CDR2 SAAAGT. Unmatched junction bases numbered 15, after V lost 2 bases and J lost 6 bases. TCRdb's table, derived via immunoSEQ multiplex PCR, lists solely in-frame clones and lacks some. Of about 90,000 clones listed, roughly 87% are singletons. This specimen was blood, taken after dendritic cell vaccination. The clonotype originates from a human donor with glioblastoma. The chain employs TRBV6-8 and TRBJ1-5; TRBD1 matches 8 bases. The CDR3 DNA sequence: TGTGCCAGCAGTTACCGTGATCAGGGGGCGCGTATTATTCAGCCCCAGCATTTT. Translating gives CASSYRDQGARIIQPQHF.